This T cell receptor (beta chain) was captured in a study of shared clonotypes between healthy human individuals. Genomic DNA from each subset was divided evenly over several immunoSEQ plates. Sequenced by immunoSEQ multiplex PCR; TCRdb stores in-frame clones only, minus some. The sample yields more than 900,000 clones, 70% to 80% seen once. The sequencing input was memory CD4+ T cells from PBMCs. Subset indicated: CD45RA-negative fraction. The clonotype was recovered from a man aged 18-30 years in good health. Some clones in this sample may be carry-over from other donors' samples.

In DNA, the CDR3 is TGTGCCAGCAGTGACGAAGCGGGAGGGCCCTACAATGAGCAGTTCTTC. Its protein product is CASSDEAGGPYNEQFF. The chain recombines TRBV6-4 with TRBJ2-1; 10 nucleotides line up with TRBD2. V trimming: 2 bases; J trimming: 2 bases; junction bases outside the gene matches: 3. This CDR3 contains 16 residues. Germline CDR1 and CDR2: MRHNA and SNTAGT.